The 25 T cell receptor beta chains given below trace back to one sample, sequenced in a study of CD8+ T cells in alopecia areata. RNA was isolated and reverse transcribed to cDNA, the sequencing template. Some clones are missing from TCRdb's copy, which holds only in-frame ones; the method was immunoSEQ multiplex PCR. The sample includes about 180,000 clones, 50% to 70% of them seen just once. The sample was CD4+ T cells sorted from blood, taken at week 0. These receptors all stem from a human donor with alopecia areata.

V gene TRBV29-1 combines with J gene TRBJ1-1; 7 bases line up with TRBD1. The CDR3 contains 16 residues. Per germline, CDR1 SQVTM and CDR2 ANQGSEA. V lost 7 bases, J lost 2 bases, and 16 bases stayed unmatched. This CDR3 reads CSARARQGRGNTEAFF. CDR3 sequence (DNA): TGCAGCGCCCGGGCGCGACAGGGAAGAGGAAACACTGAAGCTTTCTTT. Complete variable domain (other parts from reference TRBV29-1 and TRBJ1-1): SAVISQKPSRDICQRGTSLTIQCQVDSQVTMMFWYRQQPGQSLTLIATANQGSEATYESGFVIDKFPISRPNLTFSTLTVSNMSPEDSSIYLCSARARQGRGNTEAFFGQGTRLTVV.

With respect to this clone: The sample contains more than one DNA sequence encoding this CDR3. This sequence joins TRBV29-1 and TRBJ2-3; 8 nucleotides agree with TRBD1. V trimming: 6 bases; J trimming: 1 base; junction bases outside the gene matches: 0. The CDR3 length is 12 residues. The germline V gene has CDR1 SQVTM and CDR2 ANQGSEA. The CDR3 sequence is CSVTGGTDTQYF. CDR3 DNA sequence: TGCAGCGTGACAGGGGGCACAGATACGCAGTATTTT.

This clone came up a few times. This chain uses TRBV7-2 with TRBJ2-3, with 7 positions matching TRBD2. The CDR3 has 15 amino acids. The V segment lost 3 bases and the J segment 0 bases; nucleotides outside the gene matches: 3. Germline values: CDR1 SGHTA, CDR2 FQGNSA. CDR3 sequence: CASSLSGVSTDTQYF. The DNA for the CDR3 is TGTGCCAGCAGCTTGAGCGGGGTGAGCACAGATACGCAGTATTTT.

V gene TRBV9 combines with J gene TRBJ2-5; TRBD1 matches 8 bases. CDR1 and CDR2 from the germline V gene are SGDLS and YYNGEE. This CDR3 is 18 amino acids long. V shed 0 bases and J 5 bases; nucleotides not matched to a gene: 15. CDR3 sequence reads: CASSVEISSQGAWETQYF. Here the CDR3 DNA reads TGTGCCAGCAGCGTAGAGATATCATCGCAGGGGGCTTGGGAGACCCAGTACTTC.

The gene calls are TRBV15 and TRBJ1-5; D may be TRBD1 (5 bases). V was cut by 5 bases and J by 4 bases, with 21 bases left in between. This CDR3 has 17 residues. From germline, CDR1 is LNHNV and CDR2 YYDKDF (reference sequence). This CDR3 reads CATSLTLSGRRNQPQHF. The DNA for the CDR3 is TGTGCCACCAGCCTCACCCTCTCGGGACGCCGGAATCAGCCCCAGCATTTT.

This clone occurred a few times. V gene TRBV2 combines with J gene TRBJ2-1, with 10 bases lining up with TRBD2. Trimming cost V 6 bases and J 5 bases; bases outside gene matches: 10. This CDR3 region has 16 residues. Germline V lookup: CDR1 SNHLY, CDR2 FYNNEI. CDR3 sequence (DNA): TGTGCCAGCAGGGAGTGGACTAGCGGATTTAACAATGAGCAGTTCTTC. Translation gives CASREWTSGFNNEQFF. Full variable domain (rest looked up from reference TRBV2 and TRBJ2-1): EPEVTQTPSHQVTQMGQEVILRCVPISNHLYFYWYRQILGQKVEFLVSFYNNEISEKSEIFDDQFSVERPDGSNFTLKIRSTKLEDSAMYFCASREWTSGFNNEQFFGPGTRLTVL.

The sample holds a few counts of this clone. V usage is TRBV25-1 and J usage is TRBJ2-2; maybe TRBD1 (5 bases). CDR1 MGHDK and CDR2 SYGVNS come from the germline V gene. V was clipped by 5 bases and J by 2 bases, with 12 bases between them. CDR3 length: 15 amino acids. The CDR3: CASSYRQGNTGELFF. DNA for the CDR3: TGTGCCAGCAGTTACCGGCAGGGAAACACCGGGGAGCTGTTTTTT.

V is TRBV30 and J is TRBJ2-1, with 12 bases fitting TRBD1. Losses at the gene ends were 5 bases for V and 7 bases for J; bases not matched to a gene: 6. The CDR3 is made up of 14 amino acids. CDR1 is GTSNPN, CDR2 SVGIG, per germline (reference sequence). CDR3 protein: CAWLGQGARNEQFF. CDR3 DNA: TGTGCCTGGTTGGGACAGGGGGCCCGAAATGAGCAGTTCTTC.

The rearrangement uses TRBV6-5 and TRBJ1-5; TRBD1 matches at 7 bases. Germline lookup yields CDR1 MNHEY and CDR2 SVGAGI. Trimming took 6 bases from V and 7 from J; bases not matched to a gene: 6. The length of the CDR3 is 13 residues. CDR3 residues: CASRQGVGQPQHF. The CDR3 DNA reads TGTGCCAGCAGGCAGGGGGTAGGGCAGCCCCAGCATTTT.

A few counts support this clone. The chain's CDR3 is CASSVSGGAYNEQFF. DNA for the CDR3: TGTGCCAGCAGCGTGAGCGGGGGGGCCTACAATGAGCAGTTCTTC. This chain links TRBV7-2 with TRBJ2-1, with 10 bases aligning to TRBD2. CDR1 SGHTA and CDR2 FQGNSA come from the germline V gene. The length of the CDR3 is 15 residues. With 5 bases clipped from V and 2 bases from J, the junction kept 3 bases outside the gene matches.

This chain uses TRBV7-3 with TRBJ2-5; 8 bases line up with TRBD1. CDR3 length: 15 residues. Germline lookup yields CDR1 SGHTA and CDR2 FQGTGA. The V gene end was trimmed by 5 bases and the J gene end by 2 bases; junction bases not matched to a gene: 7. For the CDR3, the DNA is TGTGCCAGCAGCCCGAGACAGGGGTGGCAAGAGACCCAGTACTTC. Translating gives CASSPRQGWQETQYF.

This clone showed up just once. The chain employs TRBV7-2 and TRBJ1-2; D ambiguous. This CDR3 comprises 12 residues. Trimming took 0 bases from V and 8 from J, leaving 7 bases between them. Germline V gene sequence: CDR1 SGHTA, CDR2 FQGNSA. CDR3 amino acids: CASSLALRGYTF. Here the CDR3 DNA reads TGTGCCAGCAGCTTAGCGCTCCGGGGCTACACCTTC.

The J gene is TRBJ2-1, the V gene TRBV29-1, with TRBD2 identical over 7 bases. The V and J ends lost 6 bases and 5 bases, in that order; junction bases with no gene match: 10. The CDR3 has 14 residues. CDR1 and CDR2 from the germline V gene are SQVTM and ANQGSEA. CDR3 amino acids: CSVAGAGVNNEQFF. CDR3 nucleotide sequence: TGCAGCGTCGCCGGGGCGGGGGTCAACAATGAGCAGTTCTTC.

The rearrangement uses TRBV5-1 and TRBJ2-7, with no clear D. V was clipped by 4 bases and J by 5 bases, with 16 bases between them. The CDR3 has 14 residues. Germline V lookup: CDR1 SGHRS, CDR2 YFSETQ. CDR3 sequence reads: CASSTALDGHEQYF. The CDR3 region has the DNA TGCGCCAGCAGCACGGCCCTGGACGGTCACGAGCAGTACTTC.

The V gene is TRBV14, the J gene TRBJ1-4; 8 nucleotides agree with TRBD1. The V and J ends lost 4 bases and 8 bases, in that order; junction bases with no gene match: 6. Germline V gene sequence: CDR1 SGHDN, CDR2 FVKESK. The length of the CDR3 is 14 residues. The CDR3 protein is CASSPRQGYEKLFF. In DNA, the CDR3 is TGTGCCAGCAGCCCTCGACAGGGGTACGAAAAACTGTTTTTT.

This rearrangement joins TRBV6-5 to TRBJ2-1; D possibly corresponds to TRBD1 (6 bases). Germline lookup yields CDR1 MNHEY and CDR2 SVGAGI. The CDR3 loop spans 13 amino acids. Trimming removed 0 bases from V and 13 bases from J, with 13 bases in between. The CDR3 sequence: CASSYSEWGTQFF. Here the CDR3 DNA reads TGTGCCAGCAGTTACTCGGAGTGGGGGACACAGTTCTTC.

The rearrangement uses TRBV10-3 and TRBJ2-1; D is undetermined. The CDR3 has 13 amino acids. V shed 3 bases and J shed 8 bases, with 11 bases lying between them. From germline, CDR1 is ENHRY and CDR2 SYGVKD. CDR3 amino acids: CAISESRHHEQFF. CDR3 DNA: TGTGCCATCAGTGAAAGCCGGCACCATGAGCAGTTCTTC.

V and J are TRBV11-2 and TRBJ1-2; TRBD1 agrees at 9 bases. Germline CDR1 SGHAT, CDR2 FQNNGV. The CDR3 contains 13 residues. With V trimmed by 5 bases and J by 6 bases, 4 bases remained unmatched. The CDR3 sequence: CASSPRQGDGYTF. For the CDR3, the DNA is TGTGCCAGCAGCCCCCGACAGGGGGATGGCTACACCTTC. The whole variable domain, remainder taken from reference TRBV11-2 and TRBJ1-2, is EAGVAQSPRYKIIEKRQSVAFWCNPISGHATLYWYQQILGQGPKLLIQFQNNGVVDDSQLPKDRFSAERLKGVDSTLKIQPAKLEDSAVYLCASSPRQGDGYTFGSGTRLTVV.

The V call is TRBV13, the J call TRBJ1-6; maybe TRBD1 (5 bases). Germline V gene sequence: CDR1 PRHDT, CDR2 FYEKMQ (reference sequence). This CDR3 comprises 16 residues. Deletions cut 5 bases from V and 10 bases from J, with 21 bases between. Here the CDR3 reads CASSRITRGRGSPLHF. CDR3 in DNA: TGTGCCAGCAGCCGAATCACCCGGGGCCGAGGCTCACCCCTCCACTTT.

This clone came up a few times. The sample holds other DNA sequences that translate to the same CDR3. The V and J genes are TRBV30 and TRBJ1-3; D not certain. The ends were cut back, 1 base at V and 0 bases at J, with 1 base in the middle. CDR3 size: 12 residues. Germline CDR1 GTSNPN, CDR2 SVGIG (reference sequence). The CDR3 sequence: CAWSGSGNTIYF. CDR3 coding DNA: TGTGCCTGGAGTGGCTCTGGAAACACCATATATTTT.

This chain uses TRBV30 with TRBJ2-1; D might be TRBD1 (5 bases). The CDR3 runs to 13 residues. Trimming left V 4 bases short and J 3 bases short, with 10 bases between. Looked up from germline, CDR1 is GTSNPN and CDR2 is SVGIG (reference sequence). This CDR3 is CAWTIDSYNEQFF. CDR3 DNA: TGTGCCTGGACCATCGACAGCTACAATGAGCAGTTCTTC. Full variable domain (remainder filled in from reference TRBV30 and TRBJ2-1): SQTIHQWPATLVQPVGSPLSLECTVEGTSNPNLYWYRQAAGRGLQLLFYSVGIGQISSEVPQNLSASRPQDRQFILSSKKLLLSDSGFYLCAWTIDSYNEQFFGPGTRLTVL.

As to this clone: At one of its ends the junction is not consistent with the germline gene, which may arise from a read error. CDR3 coding DNA: TGCAGCGTTGAAGAAGGTTTCTTT. This codes for CSVEEGFF. The chain carries TRBV29-1 and TRBJ1-1; D is undetermined. Germline lookup yields CDR1 SQVTM and CDR2 ANQGSEA. The CDR3 has 8 amino acids.

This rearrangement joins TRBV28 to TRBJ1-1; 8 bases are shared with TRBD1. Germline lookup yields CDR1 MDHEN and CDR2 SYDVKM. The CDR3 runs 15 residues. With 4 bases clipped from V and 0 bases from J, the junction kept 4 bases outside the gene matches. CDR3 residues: CASSSTGGMNTEAFF. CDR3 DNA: TGTGCCAGCAGTTCTACAGGGGGAATGAACACTGAAGCTTTCTTT.

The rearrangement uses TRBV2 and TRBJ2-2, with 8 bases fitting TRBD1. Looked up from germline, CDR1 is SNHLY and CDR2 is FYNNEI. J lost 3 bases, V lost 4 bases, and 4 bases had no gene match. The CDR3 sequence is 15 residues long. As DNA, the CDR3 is TGTGCCAGCAGTGCCGGGACAGGTCACACCGGGGAGCTGTTTTTT. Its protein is CASSAGTGHTGELFF.

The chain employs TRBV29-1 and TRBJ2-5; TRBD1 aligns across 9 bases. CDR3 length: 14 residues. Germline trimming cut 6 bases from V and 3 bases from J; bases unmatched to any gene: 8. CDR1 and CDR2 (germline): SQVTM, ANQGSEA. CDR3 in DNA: TGCAGCGTCACCTCGACAGGGGGTAAAGAGACCCAGTACTTC. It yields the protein CSVTSTGGKETQYF. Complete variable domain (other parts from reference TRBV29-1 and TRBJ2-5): SAVISQKPSRDICQRGTSLTIQCQVDSQVTMMFWYRQQPGQSLTLIATANQGSEATYESGFVIDKFPISRPNLTFSTLTVSNMSPEDSSIYLCSVTSTGGKETQYFGPGTRLLVL.